What follows is one T cell receptor beta chain and its context. This entry comes from a study of blood T cell repertoires in COVID-19. Study-wide background: Material from acute and convalescent COVID-19 was sourced from the United States, Italy and Spain. Sample material is recorded as cDNA or gDNA derived from T cells, B-cell-depleted T cells, or PBMCs.

The germline CDR1 and CDR2 sequences are SGHTA and FQGNSA. The V and J ends lost 1 base and 2 bases, in that order; junction bases with no gene match: 8. CDR3 size: 16 residues. One Seattle source followed patients from active infection through their disease course. In the original workflow: Amplifying reference gene primers gave estimates of nucleated cell counts. This table comes from immunoSEQ multiplex PCR, and its TCRdb copy is limited to in-frame clones, with some not included. The D gene and trimming were derived from the DNA, and the V and J assignments and clone size from that table. The sample includes approximately 210,000 clones, around 94% of them seen just once.

Material: peripheral blood. The clonotype was recovered from a man in his thirties or forties with COVID-19, enrolled during active disease. This chain joins TRBV7-2 and TRBJ2-7; 7 nucleotides line up with TRBD2. CDR3 nucleotides: TGTGCCAGCAGCTTAGGGGGCCAGCGGGGAGCCTACGAGCAGTACTTC. Its protein product is CASSLGGQRGAYEQYF.